This entry lists 20 T cell receptor beta chains sequenced from one sample in a study of blood T cell repertoires in COVID-19. Produced via immunoSEQ multiplex PCR; TCRdb's table is partial and in-frame only. This table has under 90,000 clones, about three quarters appearing once. Sequencing was performed on peripheral blood. The receptors were sampled from a man aged 50 to 60 with active or convalescent COVID-19.

The rearrangement uses TRBV7-2 and TRBJ1-5; D is undetermined. V was cut by 6 bases and J by 2 bases, with 14 bases left in between. Germline V gives CDR1 SGHTA, CDR2 FQGNSA. This CDR3 region has 15 residues. The CDR3 loop is CASSSDRGRNQPQHF. The CDR3 DNA is TGTGCCAGCAGTTCCGACCGCGGCCGCAATCAGCCCCAGCATTTT.

V gene TRBV9 combines with J gene TRBJ1-1; D is unresolved. CDR3 size: 14 residues. The germline V gene has CDR1 SGDLS and CDR2 YYNGEE. Trimming removed 4 bases from V and 7 bases from J, with 17 bases in between. The chain's CDR3 is CASSTSDGGDEAFF. As DNA, the CDR3 is TGTGCCAGCAGCACTTCAGACGGAGGCGATGAAGCTTTCTTT.

The rearrangement uses TRBV12-5 and TRBJ1-2, with D uncertain. Germline CDR1 LGHNT, CDR2 FRNRAP. CDR3 length equals 13 residues. V lost 8 bases and J lost 5, with 15 bases in between. The CDR3, as DNA: TGTGCTAGTACCGGCCTCCGGGAGTATGGCTACACCTTC. Its translation: CASTGLREYGYTF.

This sequence joins TRBV24-1 and TRBJ1-1; D may be TRBD1 (5 bases). Germline loops: CDR1 KGHDR, CDR2 SFDVKD. V was cut by 4 bases and J by 6 bases, with 11 bases left in between. There are 13 residues in the CDR3. The CDR3 region is CATSDPGSAEAFF. CDR3 in DNA: TGTGCCACCAGTGACCCAGGGTCAGCTGAAGCTTTCTTT.

The chain uses TRBV5-4 and TRBJ1-2, with D possibly TRBD1 on 5 matching bases. CDR1 and CDR2 from the germline V gene are SGHNT and YYREEE (reference sequence). V was shortened by 4 bases and J by 3 bases, with 19 bases between the two germline ends. The CDR3 has 16 amino acids. CDR3 protein: CASSPGGGGTDYGYTF. The CDR3 bases are TGTGCCAGCAGCCCCGGGGGGGGTGGGACGGACTATGGCTACACCTTC. The full variable domain, in which reference TRBV5-4 and TRBJ1-2 provide the parts outside the CDR3, is ETGVTQSPTHLIKTRGQQVTLRCSSQSGHNTVSWYQQALGQGPQFIFQYYREEENGRGNFPPRFSGLQFPNYSSELNVNALELDDSALYLCASSPGGGGTDYGYTFGSGTRLTVV.

This rearrangement joins TRBV29-1 to TRBJ1-5; 7 bases agree with TRBD1. This CDR3 comprises 13 residues. In germline, CDR1 is SQVTM, CDR2 ANQGSEA. The trim removed 5 bases at V and 5 bases at J, leaving 6 bases unmatched. The chain's CDR3 is CSVSQGPDQPQHF. CDR3 nucleotides: TGCAGCGTTTCACAGGGGCCGGATCAGCCCCAGCATTTT.

V usage is TRBV6-2 or TRBV6-3 and J usage is TRBJ2-7, with 8 bases identical to TRBD1. Germline values: CDR1 MNHEY, CDR2 SVGEGT. The CDR3 covers 14 residues. Trimming took 5 bases from V and 3 from J; bases not matched to a gene: 6. The CDR3 DNA sequence: TGTGCCAGCAGTCGACAGGGGAGTCTCTACGAGCAGTACTTC. It encodes CASSRQGSLYEQYF.

The genes are TRBV6-5 and TRBJ1-2; 7 bases align to TRBD1. Germline CDR1 MNHEY, CDR2 SVGAGI. The CDR3 has 14 amino acids. After removal of 4 bases from V and 7 bases from J, the junction contained 9 bases not matched to a gene. The CDR3: CASSFLQGIGGYTF. CDR3 nucleotide sequence: TGTGCCAGCAGTTTCCTACAGGGGATCGGTGGCTACACCTTC.

This clone was seen only a few times. V and J are TRBV11-3 and TRBJ2-7; weak D call: TRBD2 (6 bases). V gave up 5 bases and J gave up 6 bases, with 14 bases separating them. The CDR3 has 13 amino acids. Germline values: CDR1 SGHNT, CDR2 YENEEA. CDR3 bases: TGTGCCAGCAGCCGAGGACCGGGGGTCGAGCAGTACTTC. Translation: CASSRGPGVEQYF.

The gene calls are TRBV5-1 and TRBJ1-3, with D possibly being TRBD1 (6 bases). Trimming removed 3 bases at V and 0 bases at J, with 16 bases between. CDR1 SGHRS and CDR2 YFSETQ come from the germline V gene. CDR3 length: 17 amino acids. For the CDR3, the DNA is TGCGCCAGCAGCTCTACAGGGAGGGATAGCTCTGGAAACACCATATATTTT. Protein product: CASSSTGRDSSGNTIYF.

This clone was picked up a small number of times. The chain has TRBV10-3 and TRBJ1-6; the match to TRBD1 covers 7 bases. V gave up 2 bases and J gave up 10 bases; unmatched junction bases: 5. CDR3 length equals 14 residues. Per the germline V gene, CDR1 is ENHRY and CDR2 is SYGVKD. The CDR3 loop reads CAISERQGESPLHF. The DNA for the CDR3 is TGTGCCATCAGTGAGCGACAGGGAGAATCACCCCTCCACTTT.

CDR3 region: CASSPSHIFYTF. The CDR3 coding sequence is TGTGCCAGCAGCCCTTCTCACATTTTCTACACCTTC. The chain couples TRBV7-2 to TRBJ1-2; D is ambiguous. V lost 5 bases, J lost 10 bases, and 14 bases lay in between. The CDR3 is made up of 12 amino acids. From germline, CDR1 is SGHTA and CDR2 FQGNSA.

The chain employs TRBV6-5 and TRBJ2-5, with D tentatively TRBD2 (6 bases). This CDR3 has 13 residues. With 10 bases removed from V and 5 bases from J, the gap between germline ends came to 17 bases. CDR1 is MNHEY and CDR2 is SVGAGI in the germline V gene. The DNA for the CDR3 is TGTGCCACGGGGCGGTCCCTAGCGGAGACCCAGTACTTC. It encodes CATGRSLAETQYF.

This clone was picked up many times. The chain combines TRBV3-1 (or the pseudogene TRBV3-2) with TRBJ2-7, with TRBD2 matching 14 bases. Per the germline V gene, CDR1 is LGHDT and CDR2 is YNNKEL (reference sequence). This CDR3 spans 18 amino acids. V gave up 4 bases and J gave up 6 bases; unmatched junction bases: 14. CDR3 nucleotides: TGTGCCAGCAGCCGCTCCCCGACTAGCGGGGGGGCCCTTCGCGAGCAGTACTTC. Encoded protein: CASSRSPTSGGALREQYF.

The rearrangement uses TRBV23-1 and TRBJ1-1, with 9 bases matching TRBD1. TRBV23-1 is treated as an ORF (open reading frame) with a function not yet certain. The J segment lost 5 bases and the V segment lost 4 bases, leaving 17 bases of the junction unmatched. CDR3 length equals 18 residues. CDR3 sequence (DNA): TGCGCCAGCAGTCCAAAGCCAGCACAGGGGGCAAGTAGTACTGAAGCTTTCTTT. Amino acids: CASSPKPAQGASSTEAFF.

This rearrangement joins TRBV6-5 to TRBJ1-2; 7 nucleotides align to TRBD1. The germline CDR1 and CDR2 sequences are MNHEY and SVGAGI. The CDR3 has 15 amino acids. Trimming cost V 0 bases and J 3 bases; bases outside gene matches: 4. The CDR3 is CASSYSAGGDYGYTF. The CDR3 bases are TGTGCCAGCAGTTACTCGGCAGGGGGAGACTATGGCTACACCTTC.

This clone has just one count. This sequence joins TRBV24-1 and TRBJ2-3; 9 bases line up with TRBD2. V was clipped by 4 bases and J by 7 bases; unmatched bases: 17. The CDR3 covers 18 residues. Germline V lookup: CDR1 KGHDR, CDR2 SFDVKD. Here the CDR3 DNA reads TGTGCCACCAGTGACCCCGGTGGAGTAGCGGGGGCCAGGAATACGCAGTATTTT. Protein product: CATSDPGGVAGARNTQYF.

The chain uses TRBV5-5 and TRBJ2-3, with D perhaps matching TRBD1 (5 bases). The length of the CDR3 is 17 residues. Germline assignment: CDR1 SGHKS and CDR2 YYEKEE (reference sequence). V was pared by 0 bases and J by 0 bases, with 14 bases between. Written as DNA, the CDR3 is TGTGCCAGCAGCTTGGTACTCAGACAGACTAGCACAGATACGCAGTATTTT. Its translation is CASSLVLRQTSTDTQYF.

J is TRBJ1-2 and V is TRBV4-1, with 7 nucleotides matching TRBD1. Trimming at V came to 4 bases and at J to 5 bases, leaving 10 bases not matched to a gene. Per the germline V gene, CDR1 is MGHRA and CDR2 is YSYEKL. The length of the CDR3 is 15 residues. The CDR3 nucleotides read TGCGCCAGCAGCCGGTCCACGGGACAGTCATATGGCTACACCTTC. Protein sequence: CASSRSTGQSYGYTF.

V and J are TRBV9 and TRBJ1-2, with D perhaps TRBD1 (5 bases). Looked up from germline, CDR1 is SGDLS and CDR2 is YYNGEE. Deletions cut 2 bases from V and 6 bases from J, with 20 bases between. The CDR3 extends over 16 amino acids. The CDR3 loop reads CASSVAMGRPYDGYTF. CDR3 bases: TGTGCCAGCAGCGTCGCTATGGGGCGGCCTTACGATGGCTACACCTTC.